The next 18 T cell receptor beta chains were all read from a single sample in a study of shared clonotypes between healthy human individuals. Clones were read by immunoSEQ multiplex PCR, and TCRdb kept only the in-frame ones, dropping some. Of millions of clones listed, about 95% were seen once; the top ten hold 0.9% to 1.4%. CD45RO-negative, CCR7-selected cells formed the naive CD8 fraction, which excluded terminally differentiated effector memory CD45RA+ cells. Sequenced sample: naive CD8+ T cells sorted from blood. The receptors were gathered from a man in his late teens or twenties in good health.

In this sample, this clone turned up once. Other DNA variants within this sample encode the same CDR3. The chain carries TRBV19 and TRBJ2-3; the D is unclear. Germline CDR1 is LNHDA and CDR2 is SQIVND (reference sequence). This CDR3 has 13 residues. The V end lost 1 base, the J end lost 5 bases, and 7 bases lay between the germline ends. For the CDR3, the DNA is TGTGCCAGTAGTATAGGAGGCTTAGATACGCAGTATTTT. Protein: CASSIGGLDTQYF. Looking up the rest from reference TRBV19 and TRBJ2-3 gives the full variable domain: DGGITQSPKYLFRKEGQNVTLSCEQNLNHDAMYWYRQDPGQGLRLIYYSQIVNDFQKGDIAEGYSVSREKKESFPLTVTSAQKNPTAFYLCASSIGGLDTQYFGPGTRLTVL.

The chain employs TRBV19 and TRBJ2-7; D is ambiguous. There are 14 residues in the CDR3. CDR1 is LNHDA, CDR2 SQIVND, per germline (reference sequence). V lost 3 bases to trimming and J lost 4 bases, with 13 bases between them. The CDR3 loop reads CASSMTASSYEQYF. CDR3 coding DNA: TGTGCCAGTAGTATGACGGCCTCCTCATACGAGCAGTACTTC.

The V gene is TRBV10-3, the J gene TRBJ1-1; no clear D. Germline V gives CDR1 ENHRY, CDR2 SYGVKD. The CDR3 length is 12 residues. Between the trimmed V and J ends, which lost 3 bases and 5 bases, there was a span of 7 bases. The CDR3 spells CAISDGGTEAFF. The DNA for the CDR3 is TGTGCCATCAGTGACGGAGGGACTGAAGCTTTCTTT.

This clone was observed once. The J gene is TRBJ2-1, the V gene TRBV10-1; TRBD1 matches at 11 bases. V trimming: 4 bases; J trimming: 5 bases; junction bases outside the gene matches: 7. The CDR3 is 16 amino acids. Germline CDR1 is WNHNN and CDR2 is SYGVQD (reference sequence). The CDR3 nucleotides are TGCGCCAGCAGTGGTCTACCGGGACAGGGGGACAATGAGCAGTTCTTC. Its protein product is CASSGLPGQGDNEQFF.

The CDR3 DNA is TGTGCCAGCAGTTTTCAGGGGTACATTCAGTACTTC. It translates to CASSFQGYIQYF. The V gene is TRBV28, the J gene TRBJ2-4, with D perhaps matching TRBD1 (6 bases). The germline V gene encodes CDR1 MDHEN and CDR2 SYDVKM. CDR3 length equals 12 residues. Trimming left V 3 bases short and J 8 bases short, with 8 bases between.

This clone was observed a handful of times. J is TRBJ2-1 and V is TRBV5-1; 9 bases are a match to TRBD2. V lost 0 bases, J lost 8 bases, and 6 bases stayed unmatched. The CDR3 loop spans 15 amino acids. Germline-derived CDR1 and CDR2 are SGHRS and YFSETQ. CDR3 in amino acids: CASSLGSGRLDEQFF. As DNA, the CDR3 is TGCGCCAGCAGCTTGGGTAGCGGGAGACTGGATGAGCAGTTCTTC.

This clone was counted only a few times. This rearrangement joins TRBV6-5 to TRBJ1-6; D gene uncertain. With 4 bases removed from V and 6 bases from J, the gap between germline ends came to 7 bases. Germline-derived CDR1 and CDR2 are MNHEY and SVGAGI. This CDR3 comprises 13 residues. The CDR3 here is CASSFTPNSPLHF. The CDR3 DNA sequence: TGTGCCAGCAGTTTTACTCCTAATTCACCCCTCCACTTT.

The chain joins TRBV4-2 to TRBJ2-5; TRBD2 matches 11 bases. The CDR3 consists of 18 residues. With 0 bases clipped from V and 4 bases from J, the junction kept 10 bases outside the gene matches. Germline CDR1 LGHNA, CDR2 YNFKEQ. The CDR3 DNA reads TGTGCCAGCAGCCAAGAAATTTCTAGCGGGGGGCCTCCAGAGACCCAGTACTTC. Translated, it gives CASSQEISSGGPPETQYF.

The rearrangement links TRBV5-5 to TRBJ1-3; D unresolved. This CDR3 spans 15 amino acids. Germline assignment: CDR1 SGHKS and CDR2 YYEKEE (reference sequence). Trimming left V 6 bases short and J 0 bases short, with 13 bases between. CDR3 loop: CASTMEAYSGNTIYF. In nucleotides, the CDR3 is TGTGCCAGCACAATGGAGGCTTACTCTGGAAACACCATATATTTT. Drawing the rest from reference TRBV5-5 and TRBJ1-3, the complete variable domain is DAGVTQSPTHLIKTRGQQVTLRCSPISGHKSVSWYQQVLGQGPQFIFQYYEKEERGRGNFPDRFSARQFPNYSSELNVNALLLGDSALYLCASTMEAYSGNTIYFGEGSWLTVV.

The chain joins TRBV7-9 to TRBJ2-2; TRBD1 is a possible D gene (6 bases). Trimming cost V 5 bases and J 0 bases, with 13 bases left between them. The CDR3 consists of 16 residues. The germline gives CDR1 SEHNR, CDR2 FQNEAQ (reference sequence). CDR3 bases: TGTGCCAGCAGCCACGCTGGGACAACGAACACCGGGGAGCTGTTTTTT. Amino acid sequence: CASSHAGTTNTGELFF.

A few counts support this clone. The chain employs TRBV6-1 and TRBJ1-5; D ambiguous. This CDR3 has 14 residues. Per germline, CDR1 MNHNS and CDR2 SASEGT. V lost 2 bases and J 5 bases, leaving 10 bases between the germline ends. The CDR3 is CASSELAGYQPQHF. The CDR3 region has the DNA TGTGCCAGCAGTGAATTGGCAGGATATCAGCCCCAGCATTTT.

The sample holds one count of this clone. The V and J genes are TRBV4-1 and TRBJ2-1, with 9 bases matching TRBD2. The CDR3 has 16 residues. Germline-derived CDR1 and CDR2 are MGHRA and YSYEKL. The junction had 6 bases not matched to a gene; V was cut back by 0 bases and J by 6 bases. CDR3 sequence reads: CASSQDQRGALNEQFF. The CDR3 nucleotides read TGCGCCAGCAGCCAAGACCAGCGGGGGGCCCTCAATGAGCAGTTCTTC.

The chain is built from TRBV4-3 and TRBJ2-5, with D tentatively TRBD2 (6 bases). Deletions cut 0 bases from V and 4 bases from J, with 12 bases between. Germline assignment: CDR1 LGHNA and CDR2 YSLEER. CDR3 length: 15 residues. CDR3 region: CASSQDRGILETQYF. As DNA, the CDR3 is TGCGCCAGCAGCCAAGATCGCGGGATCTTAGAGACCCAGTACTTC.

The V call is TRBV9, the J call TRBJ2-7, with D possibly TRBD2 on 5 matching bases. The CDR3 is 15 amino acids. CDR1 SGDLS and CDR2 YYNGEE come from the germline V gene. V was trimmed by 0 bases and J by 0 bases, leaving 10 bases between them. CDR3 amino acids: CASSVGRGSSYEQYF. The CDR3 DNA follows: TGTGCCAGCAGCGTAGGGAGAGGGAGCTCCTACGAGCAGTACTTC.

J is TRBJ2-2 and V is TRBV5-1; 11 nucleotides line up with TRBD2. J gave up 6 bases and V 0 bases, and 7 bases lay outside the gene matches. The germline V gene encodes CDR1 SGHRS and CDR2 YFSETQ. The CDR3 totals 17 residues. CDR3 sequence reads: CASSLAGLAGGPGELFF. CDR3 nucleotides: TGCGCCAGCAGCTTGGCGGGCCTAGCGGGAGGCCCCGGGGAGCTGTTTTTT.

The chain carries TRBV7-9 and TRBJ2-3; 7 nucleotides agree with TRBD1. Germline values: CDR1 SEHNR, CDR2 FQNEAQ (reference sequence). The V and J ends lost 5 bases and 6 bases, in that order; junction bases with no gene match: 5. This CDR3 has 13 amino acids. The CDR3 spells CASSPDRDDTQYF. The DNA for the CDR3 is TGTGCCAGCAGCCCCGACAGGGACGATACGCAGTATTTT.

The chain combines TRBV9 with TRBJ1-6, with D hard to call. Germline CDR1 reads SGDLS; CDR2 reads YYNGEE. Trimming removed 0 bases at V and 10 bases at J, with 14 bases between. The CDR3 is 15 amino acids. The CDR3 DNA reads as TGTGCCAGCAGCGTAGGACCCCTGCCCGACTCACCCCTCCACTTT. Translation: CASSVGPLPDSPLHF.

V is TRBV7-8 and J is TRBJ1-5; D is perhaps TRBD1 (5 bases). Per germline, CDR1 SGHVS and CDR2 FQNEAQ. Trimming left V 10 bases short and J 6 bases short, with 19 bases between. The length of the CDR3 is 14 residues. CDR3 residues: CATYISGGAQPQHF. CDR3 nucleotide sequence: TGTGCCACCTATATCTCGGGGGGTGCTCAGCCCCAGCATTTT.